This T cell receptor beta chain emerged from a study of T-cell reconstitution after alpha-beta-depleted transplantation in children (dated by TCRdb to about 2016). For context, the study as a whole: The study quantitatively tracked T-cell immune reconstitution after TCRalphabeta/CD19-depleted allogeneic hematopoietic cell transplantation in children using TCR repertoire profiling. Overall study outcomes, separate from this receptor: The apparently early recovery of alphabetaT-cell counts about two months after transplant reportedly depended on only several hundred rapidly expanded clones that came from non-depleted graft cells. In some patients, high TCRbeta diversity at day 60 was attributed to recipient T cells and intrathymic progenitors that had survived conditioning. Over subsequent months, a decline in hyperexpanded clone frequencies was noted, and after one year, T-cell counts and TCRbeta diversity were mostly ascribed to newly produced T cells.

Points on this clonotype: This receptor's antigen is unknown. No base-level quality is on record; no much larger clone is a single base apart.

To prepare the library, PCR was applied. The sequencer was an Illumina HiSeq 2500. To normalize quantification of the TCRbeta repertoire, the TCR libraries were built with molecular barcoding that relied on unique molecular identifiers. TCRdb reprocessing: public reads trimmed at Q25 with fastp, clones called with MiXCR, in-frame beta chains kept. All rows with the same CDR3 protein become a single entry with the most common DNA and genes. The sample table holds just over 950,000 distinct CDR3 sequences, of which roughly 31% were seen once. The ten largest clones add up to about 28% of the sample. From a lookup of the germline V gene, CDR1 and CDR2 are MNHEY and SVGAGI. The CDR3 runs 18 amino acids, cysteine and phenylalanine included. Of the read, only the CDR3 DNA is kept; its 54 bases are in frame from base 1. V loses 2 bases, J loses 0 bases, and the germline ends lie 14 bases apart. The sample's treatment or condition label is to be understood as: allogeneic hematopoietic cell transplantation with graft depleted of TCRalphabeta T cells and CD19 B cells. The transplant recipients were children given TCRalphabeta/CD19-depleted allogeneic hematopoietic cell grafts.

The TCR was taken from a boy in the first two years of life who had a stem cell transplant for SCID, so the T cells may come from the graft donor. Sequenced here: PBMCs, mostly from graft donor cells, sampled 360 days after TCRalphabeta/CD19-depleted stem cell transplant. The sequence links TRBV6-5 to TRBJ2-6; the D gene is perhaps TRBD1, from 6 matching bases. The CDR3 is CASSYGAGATSGANVLTF. The DNA reads TGTGCCAGCAGTTACGGCGCAGGGGCGACCTCTGGGGCCAACGTCCTGACTTTC.